Each of the 22 T cell receptor beta chains below was sequenced from the same sample in a study of blood T cell repertoires in COVID-19. Profiled with immunoSEQ multiplex PCR; TCRdb holds only in-frame clones, not every one. This table has about 74,000 clones, about 86% appearing once. The sample consisted of peripheral blood. The receptor source for this set is a woman aged 80 or over with active or convalescent COVID-19.

The gene calls are TRBV4-3 and TRBJ2-1, with D perhaps matching TRBD2 (6 bases). V dropped 0 bases and J dropped 8 bases, with 20 bases sitting between them. Germline CDR1 reads LGHNA; CDR2 reads YSLEER. CDR3 length: 17 residues. The CDR3 DNA is TGCGCCAGCAGCCAAGAGGTAACGGGACTTATTATCTATGAGCAGTTCTTC. It translates to CASSQEVTGLIIYEQFF.

CDR3 residues: CASTSGEGGGEQFF. The CDR3 DNA reads TGTGCCAGTACCTCCGGCGAGGGTGGAGGGGAGCAGTTCTTC. The V and J genes are TRBV19 and TRBJ2-1, with a weak D call TRBD2 (6 bases). The CDR3 spans 14 residues. Deletions cut 7 bases from V and 10 bases from J, with 20 bases between. Germline values: CDR1 LNHDA, CDR2 SQIVND (reference sequence).

The chain is built from TRBV13 and TRBJ2-1; TRBD1 aligns across 9 bases. The junction had 9 bases not matched to a gene; V was cut back by 4 bases and J by 8 bases. The CDR3 loop spans 15 amino acids. Germline-derived CDR1 and CDR2 are PRHDT and FYEKMQ (reference sequence). The CDR3 spells CASSSSGQGIDEQFF. CDR3 nucleotides: TGTGCCAGCAGCTCGAGCGGACAGGGGATTGATGAGCAGTTCTTC.

The V and J genes are TRBV7-3 and TRBJ2-7; a weak D match, TRBD1 (5 bases). The CDR3 is 16 residues long. The germline CDR1 and CDR2 sequences are SGHTA and FQGTGA. V shed 2 bases and J shed 1 base, with 15 bases lying between them. CDR3 DNA: TGTGCCAGCAGCTTATCCTCTGAGACAGCGTCCTACGAGCAGTACTTC. It is translated as CASSLSSETASYEQYF.

This clone has only a few counts. The chain carries TRBV11-2 and TRBJ1-1, with TRBD1 matching over 11 bases. The CDR3 has 15 residues. Looked up from germline, CDR1 is SGHAT and CDR2 is FQNNGV. V lost 4 bases to trimming and J lost 10 bases; unmatched junction nucleotides: 11. In DNA, the CDR3 is TGTGCCAGCAGCTCGTCTCAGGTGGGGACAGGGGGAGCTTTCTTT. This sequence encodes CASSSSQVGTGGAFF.

The gene calls are TRBV7-8 and TRBJ1-2; no firm D call. The CDR3 is 13 residues long. V was trimmed by 1 base and J by 3 bases, leaving 6 bases between them. Germline CDR1 and CDR2: SGHVS and FQNEAQ. CDR3 DNA sequence: TGTGCCAGCAGCTTAGGCACGGACTATGGCTACACCTTC. It translates to CASSLGTDYGYTF.

V is TRBV7-9 and J is TRBJ2-1; D perhaps matches TRBD1 (6 bases). CDR3 length: 17 amino acids. CDR1 and CDR2 (germline): SEHNR, FQNEAQ (reference sequence). The V and J ends lost 4 bases and 1 base respectively, with 17 bases between them. CDR3 amino acids: CASSSSLGARSYNEQFF. CDR3 DNA sequence: TGTGCCAGCAGCTCAAGTCTGGGGGCGCGATCCTACAATGAGCAGTTCTTC.

The V call is TRBV19, the J call TRBJ1-5; the D gene is possibly TRBD1 (6 bases). Trimming took off 4 bases at V and 0 bases at J, with 10 bases between the two ends. The CDR3 extends over 15 amino acids. CDR1 is LNHDA, CDR2 SQIVND, per germline (reference sequence). CDR3 amino acids: CASSRTDNSNQPQHF. DNA for the CDR3: TGTGCCAGTAGTAGGACAGATAATAGCAATCAGCCCCAGCATTTT.

The rearrangement links TRBV11-3 to TRBJ2-7; tentative D call: TRBD2 (6 bases). The V gene's germline CDR1 is SGHNT and CDR2 YENEEA. CDR3 length: 14 residues. Trimming took off 3 bases at V and 0 bases at J, with 9 bases between the two ends. CDR3 coding DNA: TGTGCCAGCAGCTTTCGGGAGTACTCCTACGAGCAGTACTTC. Its protein is CASSFREYSYEQYF.

The rearrangement links TRBV6-5 to TRBJ2-1; no definite D call. Germline V gene data show CDR1 as MNHEY and CDR2 as SVGAGI. The CDR3 totals 14 residues. Trimming removed 5 bases from V and 7 bases from J, with 15 bases in between. CDR3 protein: CASSPSWSANEQFF. In DNA form, the CDR3 reads TGTGCCAGCAGTCCATCCTGGAGCGCAAATGAGCAGTTCTTC.

This chain joins TRBV19 and TRBJ2-6; maybe TRBD1 (6 bases). Trimming removed 3 bases from V and 3 bases from J, with 9 bases in between. Per germline, CDR1 LNHDA and CDR2 SQIVND (reference sequence). The CDR3 is made up of 15 amino acids. CDR3: CASSIQGFGANVLTF. The DNA of the CDR3 is TGTGCCAGTAGTATTCAGGGGTTTGGGGCCAACGTCCTGACTTTC.

The V call is TRBV6-8, the J call TRBJ1-1; D is undetermined. V lost 7 bases to trimming and J lost 5 bases, with 17 bases between them. From germline, CDR1 is MNHGY and CDR2 SAAAGT. This CDR3 has 14 amino acids. CDR3 amino acids: CASTKPRACTEAFF. The DNA of the CDR3 is TGTGCCAGCACGAAACCGAGGGCGTGTACTGAAGCTTTCTTT.

This rearrangement joins TRBV5-1 to TRBJ2-7, with D perhaps TRBD2 (6 bases). The germline gives CDR1 SGHRS, CDR2 YFSETQ. Trimming stripped 5 bases from V and 3 bases from J, with 18 bases between. The CDR3 length is 15 residues. CDR3 protein: CASRASVGGGYEQYF. The CDR3 coding sequence is TGCGCCAGCAGAGCTAGCGTCGGAGGTGGCTACGAGCAGTACTTC.

The chain combines TRBV5-1 with TRBJ1-2; no firm D call. Per the germline V gene, CDR1 is SGHRS and CDR2 is YFSETQ. Trimming stripped 1 base from V and 5 bases from J, with 15 bases between. The CDR3 contains 15 residues. CDR3 sequence (DNA): TGCGCCAGCAGCTTGACCGGGAAAGGATATTATGGCTACACCTTC. Its protein product is CASSLTGKGYYGYTF.

The rearrangement joins TRBV6-2 or TRBV6-3 to TRBJ1-1; 7 bases match TRBD1. Germline CDR1 MNHEY, CDR2 SVGEGT. The V segment lost 6 bases and the J segment 1 base; nucleotides outside the gene matches: 20. The CDR3 covers 19 residues. The CDR3 is CASSYPPRQGGLSNTEAFF. CDR3 sequence (DNA): TGTGCCAGCAGCTATCCCCCACGCCAGGGGGGTCTTTCGAACACTGAAGCTTTCTTT.

CDR3 region: CASGLVAGRGSGELFF. CDR3 in DNA: TGTGCTAGTGGTTTGGTAGCGGGAAGGGGTAGCGGGGAGCTGTTTTTT. This rearrangement joins TRBV12-5 to TRBJ2-2, with 7 nucleotides matching TRBD2. CDR3 length equals 16 residues. The junction had 8 bases not matched to a gene; V was cut back by 0 bases and J by 7 bases. Germline V gene sequence: CDR1 LGHNT, CDR2 FRNRAP.

This clone was found once. The chain combines TRBV15 with TRBJ1-2, with TRBD1 matching over 12 bases. J lost 4 bases, V lost 0 bases, and 9 bases had no gene match. There are 18 residues in the CDR3. Germline values: CDR1 LNHNV, CDR2 YYDKDF (reference sequence). The CDR3 nucleotides read TGTGCCACCAGCAGAGATTATAAGGGGACAGGGGGCGGCTATGGCTACACCTTC. Translation gives CATSRDYKGTGGGYGYTF.

The V gene is TRBV7-8, the J gene TRBJ1-4; 8 bases line up with TRBD1. The CDR3 totals 12 residues. Per the germline V gene, CDR1 is SGHVS and CDR2 is FQNEAQ. With 5 bases clipped from V and 10 bases from J, the junction kept 3 bases outside the gene matches. The CDR3 spells CASSRTGGKLFF. The CDR3 nucleotides are TGTGCCAGCAGCCGCACAGGGGGAAAACTGTTTTTT.

This chain uses TRBV19 with TRBJ2-7; D may be TRBD2 (5 bases). The ends were cut back, 2 bases at V and 4 bases at J, with 9 bases in the middle. The germline V gene encodes CDR1 LNHDA and CDR2 SQIVND (reference sequence). The CDR3 is 13 residues long. In nucleotides, the CDR3 is TGTGCCAGTAGTATACTTCGGGGATACGAGCAGTACTTC. This translates into CASSILRGYEQYF.

The V call is TRBV10-3, the J call TRBJ1-2, with TRBD1 matching over 7 bases. J lost 4 bases, V lost 2 bases, and 7 bases had no gene match. The CDR3 has 15 amino acids. Germline CDR1 ENHRY, CDR2 SYGVKD. The CDR3 DNA reads TGTGCCATCAGTGAGCCACCGGGACAGAGCTATGGCTACACCTTC. Amino acids: CAISEPPGQSYGYTF.

Worth noting for this clone: Germline and junction disagree at one end, which may indicate a read error. CDR3 amino acids: CASSEVIDSEDF. Here the CDR3 DNA reads TGTGCCAGCAGTGAAGTTATCGACAGTGAGGACTTC. The chain couples TRBV2 to TRBJ2-7; TRBD1 might be the D (5 bases). The CDR3 consists of 12 residues. Germline V gene lookup returns CDR1 SNHLY and CDR2 FYNNEI.

The V call is TRBV5-1, the J call TRBJ1-2; 7 positions match TRBD1. Unmatched junction bases numbered 17, after V lost 4 bases and J lost 8 bases. CDR3 length: 16 residues. Germline V lookup: CDR1 SGHRS, CDR2 YFSETQ. The DNA for the CDR3 is TGCGCCAGCAGCCCTGGGGACAGACAAGGGTCACTCGGCTACACCTTC. As protein: CASSPGDRQGSLGYTF.